Listed below are T cell receptor beta chains from one sample, sequenced in a study of shared clonotypes between healthy human individuals. Sequencing used immunoSEQ multiplex PCR; TCRdb keeps in-frame clones, though not all of them. The sample gives over a million clones, 78% of which show up once; approximately 0.52% is in the top ten. Sequenced material: memory CD4+ T cells from PBMCs. These receptor sequences come from a man aged 18 to 29 in good health. Some clones in this sample may be carry-over from other donors' samples. Each CDR3 is given with its conserved first and last residue. A D gene is named only where the DNA matches it firmly. Size is omitted from some rows. Given values are once, few, many or a class for expanded clones.

J gene,V gene,clone size,D gene,CDR3 protein,CDR3 DNA
TRBJ2-7,TRBV6-6,few,TRBD2,CASRAGGNYEQYF,TGTGCCAGCAGGGCCGGGGGGAACTACGAGCAGTACTTC
TRBJ2-2,TRBV4-3,-,TRBD2,CASSRGSGRLGELFF,TGCGCCAGCAGCCGAGGTAGCGGGAGATTGGGGGAGCTGTTTTTT
TRBJ2-7,TRBV5-1,-,TRBD1,CASSLARGSQLDHEQYF,TGCGCCAGCAGCTTGGCCAGGGGGAGCCAGCTAGATCACGAGCAGTACTTC
TRBJ1-5,TRBV4-2,-,TRBD1,CASSQDRTGTQPQHF,TGTGCCAGCAGCCAAGATCGGACAGGGACTCAGCCCCAGCATTTT
TRBJ2-7,TRBV5-1,-,-,CASSLTGLSYEQYF,TGCGCCAGCAGCTTAACAGGGTTAAGCTACGAGCAGTACTTC
TRBJ2-7,TRBV19,-,-,CASSIAATELSEQYF,TGTGCCAGTAGTATAGCCGCGACAGAGCTGAGTGAGCAGTACTTC
TRBJ2-6,TRBV5-1,-,-,CASSQGTSRANVLTF,TGCGCCAGCAGCCAGGGGACCTCTAGGGCCAACGTCCTGACTTTC
TRBJ1-2,TRBV7-2,-,-,CASSPGRNYGYTF,TGTGCCAGCAGCCCGGGACGGAACTATGGCTACACCTTC
TRBJ2-7,TRBV5-1,-,-,CASSPGGLYEQYF,TGCGCCAGCAGCCCCGGTGGGTTGTACGAGCAGTACTTC
TRBJ1-2,TRBV12-5,-,TRBD1,CASGLTVGQDANYGYTF,TGTGCTAGTGGTTTGACGGTTGGACAGGATGCTAACTATGGCTACACCTTC
TRBJ1-1,TRBV11-2,-,-,CASSYERNTEAFF,TGTGCCAGCAGCTATGAGAGGAACACTGAAGCTTTCTTT
TRBJ2-5,TRBV25-1,-,TRBD2,CASSLGLGHETQYF,TGTGCCAGCAGCTTGGGACTAGGACATGAGACCCAGTACTTC
TRBJ2-3,TRBV7-2,-,-,CASSLAQASDTQYF,TGTGCCAGCAGCTTAGCCCAGGCCTCAGATACGCAGTATTTT
TRBJ2-7,TRBV6-6,few,TRBD1,CASSIRTGGYEQYF,TGTGCCAGCAGCATTCGGACAGGGGGCTACGAGCAGTACTTC